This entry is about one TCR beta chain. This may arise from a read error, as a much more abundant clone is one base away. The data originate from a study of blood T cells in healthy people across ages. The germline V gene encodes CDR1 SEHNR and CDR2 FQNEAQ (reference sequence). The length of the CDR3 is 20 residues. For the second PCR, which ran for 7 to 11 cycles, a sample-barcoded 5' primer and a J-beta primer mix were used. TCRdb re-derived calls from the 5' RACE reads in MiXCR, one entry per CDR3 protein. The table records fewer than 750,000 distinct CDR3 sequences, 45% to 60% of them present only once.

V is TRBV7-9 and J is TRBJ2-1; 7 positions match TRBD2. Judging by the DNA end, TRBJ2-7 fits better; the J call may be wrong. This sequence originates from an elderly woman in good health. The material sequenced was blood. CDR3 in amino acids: CASSSFGGSWGDHSYNEQYF. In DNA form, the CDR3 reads TGTGCCAGCAGCTCCTTCGGGGGGAGTTGGGGAGATCACTCCTACAATGAGCAGTACTTC.